These T cell receptor beta chains were read from a single sample in a study of response to subunit inactivated influenza vaccine. TCRdb re-analysed the RT-PCR reads in MiXCR, keeping a single row per CDR3 protein. The table shows about 500,000 distinct CDR3 sequences, with approximately 17% occurring only once. Sequenced material: CD4+ T cells sorted from PBMCs, taken 23 months after vaccination. The source is a man between 50 and 69 years old who received an inactivated influenza vaccine. The CDR3 runs from the conserved cysteine through the conserved F or W. The D gene is left open where the match is weak. Part of the rows lack a size; the others show once, few, many or a class for expanded clones.

>-|14|-|TRBV21-1|TRBJ1-6
CASSKLGGESPLHF
TGTGCCAGCAGCAAATTGGGGGGCGAATCACCCCTCCACTTT
>-|14|-|TRBV7-3|TRBJ2-3
CASSSGTYTDTQYF
TGTGCCAGCAGCTCCGGGACTTACACAGATACGCAGTATTTT
>-|15|TRBD1|TRBV14|TRBJ1-1
CASSTQTGHAAEAFF
TGTGCCAGCAGCACCCAGACAGGGCATGCCGCTGAGGCTTTCTTT
>many|11|-|TRBV12-3/TRBV12-4|TRBJ2-1
CASSEYNEQFF
TGTGCCAGCAGTGAGTACAATGAGCAGTTCTTC
>few|13|-|TRBV4-2|TRBJ1-5
CASSQESRQPQHF
TGTGCCAGCAGCCAAGAATCGAGGCAGCCCCAGCATTTT
>few|15|TRBD1|TRBV20-1|TRBJ1-4
CSARDPTGDGEKLFF
TGCAGTGCTAGAGACCCGACAGGGGACGGCGAAAAACTGTTTTTT
>few|17|-|TRBV12-3/TRBV12-4|TRBJ1-3
CASSRVVQVFSGNTIYF
TGTGCCAGCAGCCGGGTCGTACAGGTTTTCTCTGGAAACACCATATATTTT
>-|13|-|TRBV12-3/TRBV12-4|TRBJ1-6
CASSLNIQSPLHF
TGTGCCAGCAGTTTAAATATACAATCACCCCTCCACTTT
>once|13|-|TRBV2|TRBJ1-2
CASNTDVNYGYTF
TGTGCCAGCAACACGGACGTTAACTATGGCTACACCTTC
>-|14|-|TRBV27|TRBJ1-1
CASVPPMRNTEAFF
TGTGCCAGCGTACCCCCAATGAGGAACACTGAAGCTTTCTTT
>many|14|-|TRBV7-9|TRBJ2-1
CASSLLVRDHEQFF
TGTGCCAGCAGCTTATTGGTAAGGGACCACGAGCAGTTCTTC
>-|15|-|TRBV2|TRBJ2-1
CASSSRRASYNEQFF
TGTGCCAGCAGTAGCCGACGGGCCAGTTACAATGAGCAGTTCTTC
>-|15|-|TRBV5-1|TRBJ2-1
CASSLPIYSYYEQFF
TGCGCCAGCAGCTTGCCGATTTACTCCTACTATGAGCAGTTCTTC
>-|16|-|TRBV10-3|TRBJ2-7
CAISYQLPGQSYEQYF
TGTGCCATCAGTTACCAACTGCCGGGACAATCCTACGAGCAGTACTTC
>-|14|TRBD2|TRBV20-1|TRBJ2-5
CSAIAGTSGTPQYF
TGCAGTGCCATCGCCGGGACTAGCGGGACTCCCCAGTACTTC
>many|14|-|TRBV25-1|TRBJ2-5
CASSEFKGGETQYF
TGTGCCAGCAGTGAATTTAAGGGTGGCGAGACCCAGTACTTC
>-|11|TRBD1|TRBV29-1|TRBJ2-1
CSVGDRGGQFF
TGCAGCGTTGGTGACAGGGGAGGCCAGTTCTTC
>few|16|-|TRBV5-1|TRBJ1-1
CASRDSFRRGDTEAFF
TGCGCCAGCAGGGACAGCTTCCGGCGAGGGGACACTGAAGCTTTCTTT
>few|15|-|TRBV5-1|TRBJ1-1
CASSLPTPENTEAFF
TGCGCCAGCAGCTTGCCCACCCCGGAGAACACTGAAGCTTTCTTT
>-|14|-|TRBV20-1|TRBJ2-3
CSASYGGNTDTQYF
TGCAGTGCCAGTTATGGGGGTAACACAGATACGCAGTATTTT
>few|21|-|TRBV21-1|TRBJ2-3
CASSKDPTSGRPAGSTDTQYF
TGTGCCAGCAGCAAAGACCCGACTAGCGGGAGACCGGCAGGTAGCACAGATACGCAGTATTTT
>-|19|TRBD2|TRBV5-1|TRBJ2-5
CASSFYPVRAGVGGETQYF
TGCGCCAGCAGCTTTTACCCCGTCCGAGCGGGGGTAGGAGGAGAGACCCAGTACTTC
>-|12|-|TRBV6-2/TRBV6-3|TRBJ2-5
CASTSTASTQYF
TGTGCCAGCACTTCGACCGCGTCGACCCAGTACTTC